This T cell receptor (beta chain) was obtained from a study of beta chain features in type 1 diabetes. Whole-study results and caveats: Among type 1 diabetes patients, VDJ junctions had fewer insertions and more deletions. cDNA-based sequencing might over-represent cells highly expressing TCR.

Note on this clone: Its antigen is unknown.

The CDR3 sequence is 13 residues long. CDR1 LNHNV and CDR2 YYDKDF come from the germline V gene (reference sequence). The ends were cut back, 5 bases at V and 7 bases at J, with 13 bases in the middle. Investigators reverse transcribed all isolated RNA, so they sequenced expressed TCRB transcripts. Profiling relied on immunoSEQ multiplex PCR, and the TCRdb table lists in-frame clones only, not all of them. The sample yields over 700,000 clones, 15% to 20% seen once. The clonotype was recovered from a woman between 18 and 30 years old in good health. The sample comprised naive CD4+ T cells from blood. This chain links TRBV15 with TRBJ2-3, with D tentatively TRBD2 (6 bases). The CDR3 is CATSGGDLHTQYF. The CDR3 coding sequence is TGTGCCACCAGCGGCGGGGATTTGCATACGCAGTATTTT. Complete variable domain (other parts from reference TRBV15 and TRBJ2-3): DAMVIQNPRYQVTQFGKPVTLSCSQTLNHNVMYWYQQKSSQAPKLLFHYYDKDFNNEADTPDNFQSRRPNTSFCFLDIRSPGLGDTAMYLCATSGGDLHTQYFGPGTRLTVL.